The 3 T cell receptor beta chains below come from one sample, sequenced in a study of blood T cell repertoires in COVID-19. Sequencing was performed with immunoSEQ multiplex PCR; in TCRdb, only in-frame clones are kept and a portion is missing. The table has 120,000 to 150,000 clones, roughly 90% seen once. Material: PBMCs or T cells enriched from blood (not recorded which). The origin of the receptors is a woman in her twenties or thirties with acute COVID-19.

V is TRBV28 and J is TRBJ2-5, with TRBD2 as a possible D gene (6 bases). Germline V CDR1 and CDR2: MDHEN, SYDVKM. The CDR3 is 15 amino acids. The ends were cut back, 6 bases at V and 5 bases at J, with 19 bases in the middle. Here the CDR3 DNA reads TGTGCCAGCAGCACATCGTCCCCAGGAGGGGAGACCCAGTACTTC. Its translation: CASSTSSPGGETQYF.

The chain employs TRBV30 and TRBJ1-4; tentative D call: TRBD1 (6 bases). Germline-derived CDR1 and CDR2 are GTSNPN and SVGIG (reference sequence). Deletions cut 1 base from V and 5 bases from J, with 14 bases between. The CDR3 is 15 amino acids. CDR3 in DNA: TGTGCCTGGAGTGGCGACAGGAAAGGGAATGAAAAACTGTTTTTT. Protein sequence: CAWSGDRKGNEKLFF.

The genes are TRBV28 and TRBJ2-3; D remains unclear. This CDR3 is built from 17 residues. V was clipped by 4 bases and J by 4 bases, with 21 bases between them. Germline V CDR1 and CDR2: MDHEN, SYDVKM. The DNA of the CDR3 is TGTGCCAGCAGTTCTCTATCTATAATTGCACTATCAGATACGCAGTATTTT. This translates into CASSSLSIIALSDTQYF. Using reference TRBV28 and TRBJ2-3 for the parts outside the CDR3, the full variable domain is DVKVTQSSRYLVKRTGEKVFLECVQDMDHENMFWYRQDPGLGLRLIYFSYDVKMKEKGDIPEGYSVSREKKERFSLILESASTNQTSMYLCASSSLSIIALSDTQYFGPGTRLTVL.